The entry that follows covers one TCR beta chain sequence. Its antigen is not known. These data are taken from a study of identical twins. The V and J ends lost 4 bases and 0 bases, in that order; junction bases with no gene match: 6. This CDR3 spans 16 amino acids. From germline, CDR1 is SGHTA and CDR2 FQGNSA. Template switching, a step in the protocol, added a universal primer site, and cDNA carried unique molecular identifiers. Via MiXCR, TCRdb re-called the 5' RACE reads, giving one row per CDR3 protein. The sample has about 720,000 distinct CDR3 sequences, around a sixth seen once; the top ten hold less than 15%. General study results and limits: Instead of following the same donors, the conclusions were based on cross-sectional statistical analysis.

These data are also associated with another study on T cells expressing NK-cell markers.

The chain couples TRBV7-2 to TRBJ2-1, with TRBD2 matching over 7 bases. This clonotype was sampled from a woman aged 18-30 years in good health. Sequencing was carried out using PBMCs. The CDR3 region is CASSSHSGSSYNEQFF. The CDR3 coding sequence is TGTGCCAGCAGCTCCCATAGCGGGTCCTCCTACAATGAGCAGTTCTTC. The full variable domain, rest sourced from reference TRBV7-2 and TRBJ2-1, is GAGVSQSPSNKVTEKGKDVELRCDPISGHTALYWYRQSLGQGLEFLIYFQGNSAPDKSGLPSDRFSAERTGGSVSTLTIQRTQQEDSAVYLCASSSHSGSSYNEQFFGPGTRLTVL.